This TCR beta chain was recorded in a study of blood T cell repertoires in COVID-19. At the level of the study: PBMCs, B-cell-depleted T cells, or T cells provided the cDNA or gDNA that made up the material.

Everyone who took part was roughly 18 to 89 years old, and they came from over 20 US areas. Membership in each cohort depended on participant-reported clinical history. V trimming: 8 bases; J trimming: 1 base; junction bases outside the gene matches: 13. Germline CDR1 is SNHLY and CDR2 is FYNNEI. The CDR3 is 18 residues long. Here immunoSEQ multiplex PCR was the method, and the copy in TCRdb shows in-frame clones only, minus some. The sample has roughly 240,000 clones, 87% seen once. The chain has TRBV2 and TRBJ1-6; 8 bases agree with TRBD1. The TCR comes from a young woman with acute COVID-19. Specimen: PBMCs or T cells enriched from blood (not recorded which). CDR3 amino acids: CASVGPGGIWSYNSPLHF. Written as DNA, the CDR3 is TGTGCCAGCGTTGGGCCAGGGGGCATTTGGTCCTATAATTCACCCCTCCACTTT. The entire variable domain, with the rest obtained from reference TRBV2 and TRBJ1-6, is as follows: EPEVTQTPSHQVTQMGQEVILRCVPISNHLYFYWYRQILGQKVEFLVSFYNNEISEKSEIFDDQFSVERPDGSNFTLKIRSTKLEDSAMYFCASVGPGGIWSYNSPLHFGNGTRLTVT.